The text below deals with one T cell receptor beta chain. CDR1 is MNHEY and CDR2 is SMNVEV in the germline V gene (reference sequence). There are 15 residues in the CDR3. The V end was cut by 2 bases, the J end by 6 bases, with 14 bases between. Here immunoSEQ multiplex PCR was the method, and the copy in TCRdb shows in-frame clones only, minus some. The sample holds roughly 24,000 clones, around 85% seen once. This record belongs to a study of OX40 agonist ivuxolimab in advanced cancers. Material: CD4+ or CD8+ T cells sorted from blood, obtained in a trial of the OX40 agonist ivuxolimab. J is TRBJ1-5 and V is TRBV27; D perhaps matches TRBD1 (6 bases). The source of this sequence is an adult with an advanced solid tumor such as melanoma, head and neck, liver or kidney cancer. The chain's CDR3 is CASSLGAGALQPQHF. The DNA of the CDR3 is TGTGCCAGCAGTTTAGGGGCGGGGGCACTTCAGCCCCAGCATTTT.